The T cell receptor beta chain described here comes from a study of CD8 T cells in Susac syndrome. An input of about 0.5 to 1 ug of RNA was subjected to reverse transcription using random hexamers. In TCRdb, the immunoSEQ multiplex PCR reads were re-called with MiXCR into one record per CDR3 protein. The profile shows about 150,000 distinct CDR3 sequences, approximately 95% of them singletons. The length of the CDR3 is 17 residues. Looked up from germline, CDR1 is LGHNA and CDR2 is YSLEER. V was pared by 1 base and J by 5 bases, with 9 bases of the junction left unmatched. The sequenced material came from CD4+ T cells from PBMCs. V is TRBV4-3 and J is TRBJ2-2, with 8 nucleotides matching TRBD1. The source is a human donor with Susac syndrome. The CDR3 here is CASSQGGDRGRTGELFF. CDR3 nucleotides: TGCGCCAGCAGCCAAGGAGGCGACAGGGGAAGAACCGGGGAGCTGTTTTTT.